The entry that follows covers one T cell receptor beta chain sequence. The sample comes from a study of blood T cell repertoires in COVID-19. This CDR3 spans 12 amino acids. Germline-derived CDR1 and CDR2 are MDHEN and SYDVKM. Trimming stripped 4 bases from V and 8 bases from J, with 11 bases between. The table came from immunoSEQ multiplex PCR; TCRdb's copy has only in-frame clones and leaves some out. This sample has 120,000 or so clones; roughly 85% occur once, and the top ten carry 25% to 30%. The sample comprised peripheral blood. The chain joins TRBV28 to TRBJ1-2; TRBD1 might be the D (6 bases). This sequence was found in a woman of 80 years or more with acute or convalescent COVID-19. The DNA of the CDR3 is TGTGCCAGCAGTTACGGACAGTTAGGCTACACCTTC. Translated: CASSYGQLGYTF.